This T cell receptor beta chain was sequenced for a study of identical twins. Study-wide results and limits: Fewer insertions were carried by abundant cord blood beta clonotypes, but none was seen in memory repertoires.

Turning to this clonotype: Its antigen is currently unknown.

TCRdb re-called the 5' RACE reads with MiXCR, one entry per CDR3 protein. The data contain over 600,000 distinct CDR3 sequences, around 21% of them seen just once; the ten biggest clones take up over 4%. Trimming stripped 1 base from V and 4 bases from J, with 10 bases between. The CDR3 runs to 14 residues. Germline V gene lookup returns CDR1 LGHNT and CDR2 FRNRAP. These data were also filed under a second study, of T cells expressing NK-cell markers. That source reports: Of CD8+ T cells, about 1.0-8% belonged to dominant NKG2C+ clonotypes in roughly 6 donors. Dominance of the CD3+CD56-NKG2C+ fraction by these clonotypes also held in several donors.

The V call is TRBV12-5, the J call TRBJ2-5, with D unresolved. The sample was PBMCs. The receptor was derived from a woman aged 18-29 years in good health. The CDR3 nucleotides are TGTGCTAGTGGTTTGGGGGTAGTCGGAGAGACCCAGTACTTC. Its protein product is CASGLGVVGETQYF.